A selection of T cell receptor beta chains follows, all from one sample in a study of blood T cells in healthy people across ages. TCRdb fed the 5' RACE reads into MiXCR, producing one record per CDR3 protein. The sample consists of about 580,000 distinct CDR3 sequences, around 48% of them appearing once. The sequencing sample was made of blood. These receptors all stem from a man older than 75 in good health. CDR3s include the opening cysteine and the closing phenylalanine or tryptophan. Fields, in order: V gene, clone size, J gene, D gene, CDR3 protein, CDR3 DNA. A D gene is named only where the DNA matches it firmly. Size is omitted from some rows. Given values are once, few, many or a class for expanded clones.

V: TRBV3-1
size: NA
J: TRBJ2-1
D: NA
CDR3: CASSQELGAGNEQFF
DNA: TGTGCCAGCAGCCAAGAACTGGGCGCGGGCAATGAGCAGTTCTTC

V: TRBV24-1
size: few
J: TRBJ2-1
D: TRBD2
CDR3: CATAHRAGLINEQFF
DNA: TGTGCCACCGCCCACCGAGCGGGACTAATTAATGAGCAGTTCTTC

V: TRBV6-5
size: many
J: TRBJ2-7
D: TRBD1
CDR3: CASRSDRGYEQYF
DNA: TGTGCCAGCAGATCTGACAGGGGCTACGAGCAGTACTTC

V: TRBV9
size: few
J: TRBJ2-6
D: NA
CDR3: CASSVGNSGANVLTF
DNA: TGTGCCAGCAGCGTCGGAAACTCTGGGGCCAACGTCCTGACTTTC

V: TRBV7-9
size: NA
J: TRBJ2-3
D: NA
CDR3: CASSLALSRYTDTQYF
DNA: TGTGCCAGCAGCTTAGCGCTCTCCAGATACACAGATACACAGTATTTT

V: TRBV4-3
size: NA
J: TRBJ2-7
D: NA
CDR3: CASSQEGRNYEQYF
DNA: TGCGCCAGCAGCCAGGAGGGACGAAACTACGAGCAGTACTTC

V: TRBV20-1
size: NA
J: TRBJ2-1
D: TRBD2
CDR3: CSARWTSGSFHEQFF
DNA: TGCAGTGCTAGGTGGACTAGCGGGAGTTTCCATGAGCAGTTCTTC

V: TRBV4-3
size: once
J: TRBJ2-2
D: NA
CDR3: CASSQPSDPTGELFF
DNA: TGCGCCAGCAGCCAACCCTCGGACCCCACCGGGGAGCTGTTTTTT

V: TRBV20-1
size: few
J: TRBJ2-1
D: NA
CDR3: CSARANGPGEQFF
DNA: TGCAGTGCTAGAGCCAATGGGCCGGGAGAGCAGTTCTTC

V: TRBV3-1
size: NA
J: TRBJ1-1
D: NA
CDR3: CASSPRAINTEAFF
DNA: TGTGCCAGCAGCCCCCGGGCCATTAACACTGAAGCTTTCTTT

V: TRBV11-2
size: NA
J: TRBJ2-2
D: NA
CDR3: CASSNLGTSGELFF
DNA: TGTGCCAGCAGCAACCTAGGGACCAGCGGGGAGCTGTTTTTT